Listed below are T cell receptor beta chains from one sample, sequenced in a study of PD-1 blockade in classical Hodgkin lymphoma. Some clones are missing from TCRdb's copy, which holds only in-frame ones; the method was immunoSEQ multiplex PCR. The table lists some 39,000 clones, roughly 78% of them singletons. The material sequenced was peripheral blood mononuclear cells (PBMCs), taken before the fourth cycle of nivolumab. The receptors derive from a human donor with classical Hodgkin lymphoma. Both conserved end residues are part of each CDR3. D genes are given only for firm matches. Rows may omit the clone size; those that give it use once, few, many or a size class.

V	J	size	D	CDR3	DNA
TRBV2	TRBJ1-2	NA	NA	CASSEQNYGYTF	TGTGCCAGCAGTGAACAGAACTATGGCTACACCTTC
TRBV9	TRBJ1-5	NA	NA	CASSLEWGRGEPQHF	TGTGCCAGCAGCCTCGAATGGGGGAGGGGGGAGCCCCAGCATTTT
TRBV6-5	TRBJ1-1	NA	NA	CASSYSEALTEAFF	TGTGCCAGCAGTTATTCCGAGGCTCTCACTGAAGCTTTCTTT
TRBV7-9	TRBJ1-4	NA	NA	CASSLEGRKEEKLFF	TGTGCCAGCAGCTTAGAGGGCAGGAAGGAGGAAAAACTGTTTTTT
TRBV2	TRBJ1-1	NA	NA	CASRGVRTEAFF	TGTGCCAGCAGGGGGGTAAGAACTGAAGCTTTCTTT
TRBV2	TRBJ1-5	once	NA	CASSDREYQPQHF	TGTGCCAGCAGTGACCGGGAGTATCAGCCCCAGCATTTT
TRBV7-9	TRBJ1-2	medium-sized	NA	CASSPGYGYTF	TGTGCCAGCAGCCCGGGTTATGGCTACACCTTC
TRBV5-5	TRBJ1-6	NA	NA	CASSLVVEVAYNSPLHF	TGTGCCAGCAGCTTGGTAGTAGAAGTCGCCTATAATTCACCCCTCCACTTT
TRBV11-3	TRBJ1-1	NA	NA	CASSLASLGQKAFF	TGTGCCAGCAGCTTAGCCTCACTTGGACAGAAAGCTTTCTTT
TRBV11-2	TRBJ1-1	NA	NA	CASSSSLRQPYFF	TGTGCCAGCAGCTCCAGCTTGAGACAGCCTTATTTCTTT
TRBV19	TRBJ1-4	NA	NA	CASSPAGRPNEKLFF	TGTGCCAGTAGTCCCGCGGGCCGCCCTAATGAAAAACTGTTTTTT
TRBV5-6	TRBJ1-2	NA	NA	CASSLILEGLHDLTF	TGTGCCAGCAGCTTGATTCTAGAAGGTCTCCACGACTTAACCTTC
TRBV5-4	TRBJ2-3	NA	TRBD2	CASRAGGTDTQYF	TGTGCCAGCAGGGCGGGGGGCACAGATACGCAGTATTTT
TRBV6-5	TRBJ1-6	few	NA	CASSSRSGNNSPLHF	TGTGCCAGCAGTTCCAGATCAGGGAACAATTCACCCCTCCACTTT
TRBV7-8	TRBJ2-1	NA	NA	CASSFFGQFSYNEQFF	TGTGCCAGCAGCTTTTTCGGACAGTTCTCCTACAATGAGCAGTTCTTC
TRBV6-5	TRBJ2-7	NA	NA	CASSYGMVTYEQYF	TGTGCCAGCAGTTACGGGATGGTAACCTACGAGCAGTACTTC
TRBV5-1	TRBJ1-1	NA	TRBD1	CASSLRGQSTEAFF	TGCGCCAGCAGCTTAAGGGGACAGTCCACTGAAGCTTTCTTT
TRBV6-1	TRBJ2-7	NA	TRBD1	CASSEALTGVKEQYF	TGTGCCAGCAGTGAAGCCCTGACAGGGGTAAAGGAGCAGTACTTC
TRBV7-3	TRBJ1-2	NA	NA	CASSFGPQGDYGYTF	TGTGCCAGCAGCTTTGGTCCACAGGGTGACTATGGCTACACCTTC
TRBV7-8	TRBJ1-2	NA	NA	CASSLGLGGFGYTF	TGTGCCAGCAGCTTAGGATTGGGCGGGTTTGGCTACACCTTC
TRBV9	TRBJ2-3	NA	TRBD2	CASSVGLSGADTQYF	TGTGCCAGCAGCGTAGGTCTTAGCGGGGCGGATACGCAGTATTTT
TRBV6-1	TRBJ1-5	NA	NA	CASIRGTSNQPQHF	TGTGCCAGCATTAGGGGCACGAGCAATCAGCCCCAGCATTTT
TRBV30	TRBJ2-7	NA	TRBD2	CAWSAGLAGVYEQYF	TGTGCCTGGAGTGCAGGACTAGCGGGGGTATACGAGCAGTACTTC
TRBV11-3	TRBJ2-3	NA	TRBD2	CASSLDRTSLGYF	TGTGCCAGCAGCTTAGATCGGACTAGCTTGGGGTATTTT
TRBV4-1	TRBJ2-3	few	NA	CASSADTQYF	TGCGCCAGCAGCGCAGATACGCAGTATTTT
TRBV7-2	TRBJ2-1	NA	NA	CASSLLMVGASEQFF	TGTGCCAGCAGCTTATTAATGGTGGGGGCCAGTGAGCAGTTCTTC
TRBV7-2	TRBJ2-5	NA	NA	CASSLESQETQYF	TGTGCCAGCAGCTTAGAAAGCCAAGAGACCCAGTACTTC
TRBV6-1	TRBJ2-1	NA	TRBD2	CASSEAESGLAGSDNEQFF	TGTGCCAGCAGTGAAGCCGAATCGGGACTAGCGGGGTCGGACAATGAGCAGTTCTTC
TRBV6-5	TRBJ2-5	few	TRBD2	CASAAGGPWETQYF	TGTGCCAGCGCAGCGGGGGGGCCTTGGGAGACCCAGTACTTC
TRBV12-5	TRBJ2-2	NA	NA	CASGLSGGAGELFF	TGTGCTAGTGGTTTGTCAGGGGGGGCCGGGGAGCTGTTTTTT
TRBV27	TRBJ1-5	NA	NA	CAGTKRHQNSNQPQHF	TGTGCCGGCACTAAGAGACATCAGAATAGCAATCAGCCCCAGCATTTT
TRBV4-3	TRBJ2-1	NA	TRBD2	CASSQAGTSGGDNEQFF	TGCGCCAGCAGCCAAGCGGGGACTAGCGGGGGGGACAATGAGCAGTTCTTC
TRBV11-2	TRBJ1-1	few	NA	CASSNVEAFF	TGTGCCAGCAGCAACGTTGAAGCTTTCTTT
TRBV4-3	TRBJ1-2	NA	NA	CASSRAGGDYGYTF	TGCGCCAGCAGCCGGGCAGGTGGAGACTATGGCTACACCTTC
TRBV2	TRBJ1-2	NA	NA	CASSEARAGYGYTF	TGTGCCAGCAGTGAAGCCCGGGCGGGCTATGGCTACACCTTC
TRBV9	TRBJ2-2	few	TRBD2	CASSVRSSGGRSGELFF	TGTGCCAGCAGCGTACGGAGTAGCGGGGGGCGATCCGGGGAGCTGTTTTTT
TRBV6-1	TRBJ1-2	NA	TRBD1	CASSEGTGGLRGYTF	TGTGCCAGCAGTGAAGGTACAGGGGGTTTGCGTGGCTACACCTTC
TRBV7-3	TRBJ1-1	few	TRBD1	CASSLAAGQVDKAFF	TGTGCCAGCAGCTTAGCTGCCGGACAGGTTGATAAAGCTTTCTTT
TRBV11-3	TRBJ2-2	NA	NA	CASSYANTGELFF	TGTGCCAGCAGCTACGCGAACACCGGGGAGCTGTTTTTT
TRBV7-8	TRBJ2-2	NA	NA	CASSLVGGTNTGELFF	TGTGCCAGCAGCTTAGTTGGCGGGACGAACACCGGGGAGCTGTTTTTT
TRBV14	TRBJ1-2	NA	NA	CASSQGAVTLRGYTF	TGTGCCAGCAGCCAGGGGGCCGTTACTTTACGTGGCTACACCTTC
TRBV6-6	TRBJ2-5	NA	NA	CASLRGSLETQYF	TGTGCCAGCCTAAGGGGTAGCTTGGAGACCCAGTACTTC
TRBV2	TRBJ1-1	NA	NA	CASRQTRETEAFF	TGTGCCAGCCGACAAACCCGTGAAACTGAAGCTTTCTTT
TRBV7-8	TRBJ1-1	NA	NA	CASSPGGGSRTFF	TGTGCCAGCAGCCCCGGGGGGGGGAGCAGAACTTTCTTT
TRBV2	TRBJ2-2	few	NA	CASKDPGELFF	TGTGCCAGCAAAGATCCCGGGGAGCTGTTTTTT